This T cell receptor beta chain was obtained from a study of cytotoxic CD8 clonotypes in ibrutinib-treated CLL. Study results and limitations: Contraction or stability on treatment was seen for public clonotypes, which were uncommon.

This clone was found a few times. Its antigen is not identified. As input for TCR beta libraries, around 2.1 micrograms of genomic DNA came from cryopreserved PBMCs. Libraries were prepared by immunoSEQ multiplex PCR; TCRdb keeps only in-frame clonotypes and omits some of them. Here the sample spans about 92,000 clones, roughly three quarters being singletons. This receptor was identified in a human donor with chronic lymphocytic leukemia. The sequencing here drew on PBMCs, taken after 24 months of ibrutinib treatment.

The CDR3 loop reads CASSFPARGSYEQYF. As DNA, the CDR3 is TGTGCCAGCAGCTTTCCCGCGAGGGGCTCCTACGAGCAGTACTTC. This chain links TRBV4-2 with TRBJ2-7; D possibly uses TRBD1 or TRBD2 (5 bases each). The CDR3 totals 15 residues. V lost 5 bases and J 0 bases, leaving 14 bases between the germline ends. The V gene's germline CDR1 is LGHNA and CDR2 YNFKEQ.